The 17 T cell receptor beta chains listed next were all sequenced from one sample in a study of OX40 agonist ivuxolimab in advanced cancers. The data were produced by immunoSEQ multiplex PCR, yet TCRdb's version contains in-frame clones alone and is incomplete. The data show roughly 71,000 clones, with about 77% seen just once and 1.5% to 2% held by the top ten. Sequencing was performed on CD4+ or CD8+ T cells sorted from blood, taken in a trial of the OX40 agonist ivuxolimab. The source is an adult with an advanced solid tumor such as melanoma, head and neck, liver or kidney cancer.

This clone was counted only a few times. CDR3 nucleotides: TGTGCCAGCAGGAGGACTAGCGGGAGAGGCTACGAGCAGTACTTC. This translates into CASRRTSGRGYEQYF. The chain couples TRBV6-5 to TRBJ2-7, with 13 positions matching TRBD2. The germline V gene has CDR1 MNHEY and CDR2 SVGAGI. With 6 bases clipped from V and 3 bases from J, the junction kept 5 bases outside the gene matches. This CDR3 contains 15 residues.

V usage is TRBV9 and J usage is TRBJ1-2, with 7 bases that match TRBD1. V lost 3 bases, J lost 8 bases, and 10 bases stayed unmatched. The CDR3 contains 14 residues. The germline CDR1 and CDR2 sequences are SGDLS and YYNGEE. This CDR3 reads CASSAHRGLYGYTF. CDR3 nucleotides: TGTGCCAGCAGCGCACACAGGGGCCTATACGGCTACACCTTC.

The chain carries TRBV7-8 and TRBJ1-3; D is undetermined. The CDR3 is made up of 15 amino acids. Germline CDR1 SGHVS, CDR2 FQNEAQ. Trimming left V 1 base short and J 4 bases short, with 11 bases between. For the CDR3, the DNA is TGTGCCAGCAGCTTAGAACTCTTGGGGGGAAACACCATATATTTT. It specifies CASSLELLGGNTIYF.

This CDR3 is CASRMTGGFQAFF. The CDR3 DNA sequence: TGTGCCAGCAGAATGACAGGGGGGTTCCAAGCTTTCTTT. V is TRBV27 and J is TRBJ1-1; 9 bases are shared with TRBD1. CDR3 length equals 13 residues. Trimming cost V 6 bases and J 9 bases; bases outside gene matches: 8. Germline V CDR1 and CDR2: MNHEY, SMNVEV (reference sequence).

V and J are TRBV10-2 and TRBJ2-1; no clear D. The V and J ends lost 3 bases and 2 bases respectively, with 14 bases between them. Germline loops: CDR1 WSHSY, CDR2 SAAADI. This CDR3 comprises 16 residues. The DNA of the CDR3 is TGCGCCAGCAGTGAAGCCTTCCGGACGGCCTACAATGAGCAGTTCTTC. Its protein product is CASSEAFRTAYNEQFF.

This clone was picked up many times. This CDR3 is CASSTEGSPLHF. CDR3 coding DNA: TGTGCCAGCAGCACAGAAGGTTCACCCCTCCACTTT. The rearrangement joins TRBV7-9 to TRBJ1-6; D not resolved. The CDR3 is 12 amino acids. V was trimmed by 5 bases and J by 9 bases, leaving 8 bases between them. Germline V gene sequence: CDR1 SEHNR, CDR2 FQNEAQ (reference sequence).

This sequence joins TRBV5-1 and TRBJ1-2, with D perhaps matching TRBD1 (5 bases). There are 15 residues in the CDR3. Germline-derived CDR1 and CDR2 are SGHRS and YFSETQ. The ends were cut back, 0 bases at V and 3 bases at J, with 12 bases in the middle. CDR3 in amino acids: CASSLGVGTHYGYTF. In nucleotides, the CDR3 is TGCGCCAGCAGCTTGGGTGTTGGGACCCACTATGGCTACACCTTC.

This sequence joins TRBV21-1 and TRBJ2-7; TRBD2, the table's D call, lacks a check against the DNA. TRBV21-1 represents a pseudogene. The CDR3 length is 19 residues. The CDR3 protein is CASSNLRQGSGGPLYEQYF. Here the CDR3 DNA reads TGTGCCAGCAGCAACCTCCGGCAGGGGAGCGGGGGGCCTCTCTACGAGCAGTACTTC.

The chain couples TRBV9 to TRBJ2-7; 7 bases are shared with TRBD1. The V gene's germline CDR1 is SGDLS and CDR2 YYNGEE. Unmatched junction bases numbered 7, after V lost 0 bases and J lost 7 bases. This CDR3 region has 14 residues. The CDR3 DNA follows: TGTGCCAGCAGCGTAGAGTACAGGGGACGGGAGCAGTACTTC. This codes for CASSVEYRGREQYF. Full variable domain (outside the CDR3, taken from reference TRBV9 and TRBJ2-7): DSGVTQTPKHLITATGQRVTLRCSPRSGDLSVYWYQQSLDQGLQFLIQYYNGEERAKGNILERFSAQQFPDLHSELNLSSLELGDSALYFCASSVEYRGREQYFGPGTRLTVT.

This clone was detected once. This sequence joins TRBV11-2 and TRBJ2-2; D might be TRBD1 (6 bases). Germline assignment: CDR1 SGHAT and CDR2 FQNNGV. The CDR3 covers 14 residues. V was pared by 5 bases and J by 3 bases, with 10 bases between. The CDR3 protein is CASSRAGDTGELFF. CDR3 coding DNA: TGTGCCAGCAGCCGAGCAGGGGACACCGGGGAGCTGTTTTTT.

This chain joins TRBV19 and TRBJ2-6, with 7 nucleotides matching TRBD2. V lost 6 bases to trimming and J lost 0 bases; unmatched junction nucleotides: 11. CDR1 and CDR2 (germline): LNHDA, SQIVND (reference sequence). CDR3 length: 18 amino acids. DNA of the CDR3: TGTGCCAGTAGCCGGGCAGGGAGGGCAGTCTCTGGGGCCAACGTCCTGACTTTC. Translated, it gives CASSRAGRAVSGANVLTF.

The gene calls are TRBV9 and TRBJ1-6; D is perhaps TRBD1 (6 bases). Germline-derived CDR1 and CDR2 are SGDLS and YYNGEE. Deletions cut 0 bases from V and 10 bases from J, with 8 bases between. The CDR3 covers 13 residues. The CDR3 DNA follows: TGTGCCAGCAGCGTAGTGGGGGGCTCACCCCTCCACTTT. Translating it yields CASSVVGGSPLHF.

The rearrangement uses TRBV27 and TRBJ2-2, with 14 bases matching TRBD2. The CDR3 covers 15 residues. The V gene end was trimmed by 6 bases and the J gene end by 6 bases; junction bases not matched to a gene: 3. Germline assignment: CDR1 MNHEY and CDR2 SMNVEV (reference sequence). The CDR3 DNA sequence: TGTGCCAGCAGCTCGGGACTAGCGGGAGCCGGGGAGCTGTTTTTT. Translating it yields CASSSGLAGAGELFF.

The J gene is TRBJ2-7, the V gene TRBV28; TRBD2 matches at 8 bases. The CDR3 loop spans 12 amino acids. Germline V gene data show CDR1 as MDHEN and CDR2 as SYDVKM. The CDR3 is CVRGGGSYEQYF. CDR3 nucleotide sequence: TGTGTTCGGGGGGGAGGGTCCTACGAGCAGTACTTC.

This clone was counted once. V and J are TRBV2 and TRBJ2-3, with a possible D match to TRBD2 (6 bases). CDR1 and CDR2 (germline): SNHLY, FYNNEI. The CDR3 runs 12 residues. The CDR3 is CASGTSTDTQYF. CDR3 coding DNA: TGTGCTTCAGGGACTAGCACAGATACGCAGTATTTT.

V is TRBV11-1 and J is TRBJ1-2; D perhaps matches TRBD1 (6 bases). With 6 bases removed from V and 1 base from J, the gap between germline ends came to 9 bases. Germline V gene sequence: CDR1 SGHAT, CDR2 FQDESV (reference sequence). The CDR3 contains 13 residues. CDR3 amino acids: CASSYRDNYGYTF. The CDR3 DNA reads TGTGCCAGCAGTTACAGGGATAACTATGGCTACACCTTC.

The chain recombines TRBV5-1 with TRBJ1-2; tentatively, D is TRBD1 (6 bases). This CDR3 contains 14 residues. The V gene's germline CDR1 is SGHRS and CDR2 YFSETQ. The germline V and J ends were trimmed by 4 bases and 6 bases, with 16 bases remaining between them. CDR3 nucleotide sequence: TGCGCCAGCAGCCAAGGACAGACCATTAATGGCTACACCTTC. Translated: CASSQGQTINGYTF.